These 4 T cell receptor beta chains share one sample of origin, sequenced in a study of T cell changes during pregnancy in multiple sclerosis. The protocol was immunoSEQ multiplex PCR, while the TCRdb copy is restricted to in-frame clones and leaves out a portion. This table has around 67,000 clones, 92% appearing once. Sequenced material: peripheral blood, taken in the first trimester of pregnancy. These TCRs come from a female donor with multiple sclerosis, enrolled in a pregnancy study.

The chain employs TRBV5-6 and TRBJ2-7; 13 positions match TRBD2. Germline-derived CDR1 and CDR2 are SGHDT and YYEEEE. The CDR3 runs to 17 residues. Germline trimming cut 4 bases from V and 2 bases from J; bases unmatched to any gene: 9. CDR3 protein: CASSPRTSGSGAYEQYF. The CDR3 nucleotides read TGTGCCAGCAGCCCAAGGACTAGCGGGAGCGGGGCCTACGAGCAGTACTTC.

The chain employs TRBV2 and TRBJ2-4; 9 bases line up with TRBD1. CDR3 size: 15 residues. Trimming took 4 bases from V and 2 from J; bases not matched to a gene: 3. Germline loops: CDR1 SNHLY, CDR2 FYNNEI. CDR3 DNA: TGTGCCAGCAGTGCGGGACAGGGAACCAAAAACATTCAGTACTTC. This sequence encodes CASSAGQGTKNIQYF.

The rearrangement uses TRBV21-1 and TRBJ2-2; TRBD1, the table's D call, was not compared with the DNA. TRBV21-1 is a known pseudogene. There are 16 residues in the CDR3. CDR3 loop: CASSKDRDTNTGELFF. CDR3 nucleotide sequence: TGTGCCAGCAGCAAAGATAGGGACACAAACACCGGGGAGCTGTTTTTT.

V and J are TRBV18 and TRBJ2-5, with a weak D call TRBD1 (6 bases). Trimming shortened V by 3 bases and J by 1 base, and 9 bases separated the two germline ends. Germline V gives CDR1 KGHSH, CDR2 LQKENI. This CDR3 has 14 residues. CDR3 bases: TGTGCCAGCTCACCTGGGACACCCCAAGAGACCCAGTACTTC. This codes for CASSPGTPQETQYF.